The rows below give T cell receptor beta chains drawn from one sample of a study of T cell responses to AZD1222 COVID-19 vaccine. The repertoire was sequenced with immunoSEQ multiplex PCR; TCRdb's copy has only in-frame clones and lacks some. The repertoire holds about 100,000 clones, around nine tenths seen once, with approximately 15% in the top ten. The input for sequencing was peripheral blood, taken on day 0 of AZD1222 vaccination. The receptors originated from an adult in good health. Each CDR3 is given with its conserved first and last residue. D genes are given only for firm matches. A clone size is listed for some rows: how often the clone was seen (once, few, many), or a class if it is expanded.

J gene	clone size	V gene	CDR3 length	D gene	CDR3 protein	CDR3 DNA
TRBJ2-7	-	TRBV3-1/TRBV3-2	16	TRBD2	CASSPDGAGVGYEQYF	TGTGCCAGCAGCCCAGACGGGGCGGGAGTGGGCTACGAGCAGTACTTC
TRBJ1-1	many	TRBV5-1	15	-	CASSYKQGVETEAFF	TGCGCCAGCAGCTACAAACAGGGCGTAGAGACTGAAGCTTTCTTT
TRBJ2-7	-	TRBV7-9	12	-	CASSSTFIEQYF	TGTGCCAGCAGCTCGACTTTTATCGAGCAGTACTTC
TRBJ1-2	-	TRBV5-6	13	-	CASSKLGQYGYTF	TGTGCCAGCAGCAAATTAGGACAGTATGGCTACACCTTC
TRBJ1-1	-	TRBV27	13	-	CASSSYGNTEAFF	TGTGCCAGCAGTTCGTATGGGAACACTGAAGCTTTCTTT
TRBJ2-6	-	TRBV2	15	-	CASESQVTGANVLTF	TGTGCCAGTGAATCACAGGTCACTGGGGCCAACGTCCTGACTTTC
TRBJ1-6	-	TRBV6-6	14	-	CASRATGDNSPLHF	TGTGCCAGCAGAGCGACAGGAGATAATTCACCCCTCCACTTT
TRBJ2-7	few	TRBV3-1/TRBV3-2	15	-	CASSQDPGSIYEQYF	TGTGCCAGCAGCCAAGATCCCGGCTCTATCTACGAGCAGTACTTC
TRBJ2-6	-	TRBV27	20	TRBD1	CASSQRQGYSLGGGANVLTF	TGTGCCAGCAGTCAGAGACAGGGATATTCCCTCGGAGGAGGGGCCAACGTCCTGACTTTC
TRBJ1-3	once	TRBV7-9	17	TRBD1	CASSRTLGTGARNTIYF	TGTGCCAGCAGCCGTACGCTAGGGACAGGGGCTAGAAACACCATATATTTT
TRBJ2-5	-	TRBV7-2	14	-	CASSPPAHQGTQYF	TGTGCCAGCAGCCCACCAGCTCACCAGGGGACCCAGTACTTC
TRBJ2-2	-	TRBV5-6	16	TRBD2	CASSLPAGGYTGELFF	TGTGCCAGCAGCCTGCCCGCGGGAGGTTACACCGGGGAGCTGTTTTTT
TRBJ2-1	-	TRBV3-1/TRBV3-2	14	-	CASSRSGLSHEQFF	TGTGCCAGCAGCCGGTCGGGCCTTTCGCATGAGCAGTTCTTC
TRBJ2-7	-	TRBV5-1	15	TRBD2	CASSRGGGSGYEQYF	TGCGCCAGCAGCCGGGGGGGCGGGTCTGGATACGAGCAGTACTTC
TRBJ2-7	-	TRBV6-5	12	-	CASSYSGAVQYF	TGTGCCAGCAGTTACTCGGGGGCCGTGCAGTACTTC
TRBJ1-3	-	TRBV18	16	-	CASSPEVRVQGNTIYF	TGTGCCAGCTCACCTGAGGTCCGGGTACAGGGAAACACCATATATTTT
TRBJ1-5	-	TRBV3-1/TRBV3-2	15	-	CASSQSSGTHQPQHF	TGTGCCAGCAGCCAATCCTCGGGGACTCATCAGCCCCAGCATTTT
TRBJ2-6	-	TRBV7-9	18	-	CASSLVGPGKSGANVLTF	TGTGCCAGCAGCTTGGTGGGTCCAGGGAAATCTGGGGCCAACGTCCTGACTTTC
TRBJ2-3	-	TRBV7-2	13	TRBD1	CASRGGASDTQYF	TGTGCCAGCAGAGGGGGCGCTTCAGATACGCAGTATTTT
TRBJ1-4	-	TRBV18	14	-	CASSLRSVQEKLFF	TGTGCCAGCTCACTCAGGTCTGTACAAGAAAAACTGTTTTTT
TRBJ1-1	once	TRBV24-1	15	TRBD1	CATSDSGQGRTEAFF	TGTGCCACCAGTGATTCCGGACAGGGGAGGACTGAAGCTTTCTTT
TRBJ1-6	-	TRBV7-2	14	-	CASSLRPSGSPLHF	TGTGCCAGCAGCTTACGGCCCTCTGGTTCACCCCTCCACTTT
TRBJ1-1	-	TRBV6-5	11	-	CATKLGVLAFF	TGTGCCACCAAGTTGGGAGTATTGGCTTTCTTT
TRBJ2-7	-	TRBV9	13	-	CASSVGGGDEQYF	TGTGCCAGCAGCGTAGGGGGCGGGGACGAGCAGTACTTC
TRBJ1-4	-	TRBV20-1	15	-	CSASSGEGANEKLFF	TGCAGTGCTAGTTCCGGGGAAGGAGCTAATGAAAAACTGTTTTTT
TRBJ1-5	-	TRBV2	13	-	CASTSTGNQPQHF	TGTGCCAGCACGTCGACGGGTAATCAGCCCCAGCATTTT
TRBJ2-1	-	TRBV5-1	14	-	CASSLEPDYNEQFF	TGCGCCAGCAGCTTGGAGCCAGACTACAATGAGCAGTTCTTC
TRBJ2-2	once	TRBV6-1	15	-	CASSEGGQYTGELFF	TGTGCCAGCAGTGAAGGCGGACAGTACACCGGGGAGCTGTTTTTT
TRBJ2-3	-	TRBV5-1	14	-	CASSLPQVPDTQYF	TGCGCCAGCAGCTTGCCCCAGGTCCCAGATACGCAGTATTTT
TRBJ2-1	-	TRBV7-2	14	-	CASRSTRDINEQFF	TGTGCCAGCAGATCCACCCGGGACATAAATGAGCAGTTCTTC
TRBJ2-3	-	TRBV19	14	TRBD2	CASRGGEITDTQYF	TGTGCCAGTAGGGGGGGGGAGATTACAGATACGCAGTATTTT
TRBJ1-2	-	TRBV28	14	-	CASSAGGTNYGYTF	TGTGCCAGCAGTGCGGGAGGGACCAACTATGGCTACACCTTC
TRBJ1-1	-	TRBV3-1/TRBV3-2	14	TRBD1	CASSHKTGKTEAFF	TGTGCCAGCAGCCACAAGACAGGGAAAACTGAAGCTTTCTTT
TRBJ2-4	-	TRBV18	16	-	CASSEFVGGAKNIQYF	TGTGCCAGCTCCGAGTTCGTGGGGGGAGCCAAAAACATTCAGTACTTC
TRBJ1-5	-	TRBV18	13	-	CASSAQKNQPQHF	TGTGCCAGCTCGGCCCAAAAGAATCAGCCCCAGCATTTT
TRBJ1-5	-	TRBV7-9	12	-	CASSPGPQPQHF	TGTGCCAGCAGCCCGGGGCCACAGCCCCAGCATTTT
TRBJ2-3	-	TRBV7-9	15	TRBD1	CASSLGDSSTDTQYF	TGTGCCAGCAGCTTAGGGGACAGCTCCACAGATACGCAGTATTTT
TRBJ1-5	-	TRBV7-9	13	-	CASSLAPDQPQHF	TGTGCCAGCAGCTTAGCCCCAGATCAGCCCCAGCATTTT